This T cell receptor beta chain was observed in a study of blood T cell repertoires in COVID-19. Study-level background: Samples of COVID-19 (acute and convalescent) were obtained from the United States, Italy and Spain. In each case, the material was cDNA or gDNA derived from T cells, B-cell-depleted T cells, or PBMCs.

CDR3 length: 14 residues. Germline CDR1 and CDR2: LNHDA and SQIVND (reference sequence). The trim removed 5 bases at V and 8 bases at J, leaving 7 bases unmatched. As originally analysed: Estimated nucleated cell counts came from reference gene primer amplification. Repertoires were generated with immunoSEQ multiplex PCR, while TCRdb's copy carries only in-frame clones and drops some. The V and J calls and clone size were taken over from that table, and D and trimming were inferred from the DNA. The data hold about 210,000 clones, with 84% observed a single time. Sequenced material: peripheral blood. The rearrangement uses TRBV19 and TRBJ2-1, with 9 bases lining up with TRBD2. This clonotype was sampled from a woman in her forties or fifties with active or convalescent COVID-19. For the CDR3, the DNA is TGTGCCAGTAGTCCCGTCGGACTAGCGCATGAGCAGTTCTTC. Its protein product is CASSPVGLAHEQFF.